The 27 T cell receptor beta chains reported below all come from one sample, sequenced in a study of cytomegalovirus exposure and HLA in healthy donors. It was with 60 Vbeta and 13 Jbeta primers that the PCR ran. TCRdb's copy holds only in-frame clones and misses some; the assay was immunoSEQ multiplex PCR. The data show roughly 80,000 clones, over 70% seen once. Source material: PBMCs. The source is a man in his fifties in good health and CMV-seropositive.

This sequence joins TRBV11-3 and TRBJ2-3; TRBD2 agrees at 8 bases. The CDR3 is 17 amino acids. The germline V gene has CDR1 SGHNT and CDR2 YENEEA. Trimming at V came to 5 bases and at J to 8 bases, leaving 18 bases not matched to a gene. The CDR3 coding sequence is TGTGCCAGCAGCAAGTCCCCGGGGACTAGTGTGGGAGGTACGCAGTATTTT. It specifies CASSKSPGTSVGGTQYF.

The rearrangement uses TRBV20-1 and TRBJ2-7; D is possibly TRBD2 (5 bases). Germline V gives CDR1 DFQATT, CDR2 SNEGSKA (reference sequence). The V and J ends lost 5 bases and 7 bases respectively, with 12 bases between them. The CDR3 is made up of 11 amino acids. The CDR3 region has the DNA TGCAGTGCTGAAGGGTCGGGAGAGCAGTACTTC. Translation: CSAEGSGEQYF.

The CDR3 nucleotides read TGTGCCAGCAGTCTAAGGGGAGGGGCAGGGCAGGCGAACACCGGGGAGCTGTTTTTT. Its translation: CASSLRGGAGQANTGELFF. The rearrangement joins TRBV27 to TRBJ2-2; TRBD2 aligns across 7 bases. The CDR3 covers 19 residues. The germline V gene encodes CDR1 MNHEY and CDR2 SMNVEV (reference sequence). Trimming took 5 bases from V and 0 from J; bases not matched to a gene: 15.

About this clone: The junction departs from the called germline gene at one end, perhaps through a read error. CDR3: CASGESGAPSGELFF. CDR3 sequence (DNA): TGCGCCAGCGGTGAATCTGGAGCGCCGAGCGGGGAGCTGTTTTTT. The gene calls are TRBV10-1 and TRBJ2-2, with unresolved D. CDR3 size: 15 residues. CDR1 is WNHNN, CDR2 SYGVQD, per germline (reference sequence).

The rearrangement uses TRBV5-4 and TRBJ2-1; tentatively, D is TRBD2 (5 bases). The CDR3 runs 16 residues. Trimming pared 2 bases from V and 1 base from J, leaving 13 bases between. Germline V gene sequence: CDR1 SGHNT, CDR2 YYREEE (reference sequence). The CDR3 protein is CASSFYSSGSYNEQFF. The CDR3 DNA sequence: TGTGCCAGCAGCTTTTATAGCTCGGGATCCTACAATGAGCAGTTCTTC. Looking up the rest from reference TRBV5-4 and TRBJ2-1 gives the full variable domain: ETGVTQSPTHLIKTRGQQVTLRCSSQSGHNTVSWYQQALGQGPQFIFQYYREEENGRGNFPPRFSGLQFPNYSSELNVNALELDDSALYLCASSFYSSGSYNEQFFGPGTRLTVL.

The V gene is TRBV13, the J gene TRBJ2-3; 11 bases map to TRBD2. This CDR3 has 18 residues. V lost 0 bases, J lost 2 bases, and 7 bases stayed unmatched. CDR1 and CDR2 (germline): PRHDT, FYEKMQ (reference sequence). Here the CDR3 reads CASSLGLLAGGHTDTQYF. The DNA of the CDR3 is TGTGCCAGCAGCTTAGGCCTGCTAGCGGGAGGACACACAGATACGCAGTATTTT. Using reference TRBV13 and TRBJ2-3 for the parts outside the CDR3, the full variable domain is AAGVIQSPRHLIKEKRETATLKCYPIPRHDTVYWYQQGPGQDPQFLISFYEKMQSDKGSIPDRFSAQQFSDYHSELNMSSLELGDSALYFCASSLGLLAGGHTDTQYFGPGTRLTVL.

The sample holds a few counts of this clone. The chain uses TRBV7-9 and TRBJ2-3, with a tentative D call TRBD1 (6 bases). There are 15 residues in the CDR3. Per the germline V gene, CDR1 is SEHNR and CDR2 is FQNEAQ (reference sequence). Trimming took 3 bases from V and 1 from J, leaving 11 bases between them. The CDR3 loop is CASSFRGWGTDTQYF. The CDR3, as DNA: TGTGCCAGCAGCTTCAGGGGTTGGGGCACAGATACGCAGTATTTT.

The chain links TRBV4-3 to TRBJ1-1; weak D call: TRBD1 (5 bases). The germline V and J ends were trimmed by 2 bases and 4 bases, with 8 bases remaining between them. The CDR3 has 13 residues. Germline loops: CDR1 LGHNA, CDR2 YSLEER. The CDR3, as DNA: TGCGCCAGCAGCCAAAACCAGGGCACTGAAGCTTTCTTT. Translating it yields CASSQNQGTEAFF.

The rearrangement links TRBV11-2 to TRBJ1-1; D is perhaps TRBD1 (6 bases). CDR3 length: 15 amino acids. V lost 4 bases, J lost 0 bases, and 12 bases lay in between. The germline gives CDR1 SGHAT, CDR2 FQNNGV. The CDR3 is CASSSRTAMNTEAFF. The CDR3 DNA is TGTGCCAGCAGCTCTAGGACAGCCATGAACACTGAAGCTTTCTTT.

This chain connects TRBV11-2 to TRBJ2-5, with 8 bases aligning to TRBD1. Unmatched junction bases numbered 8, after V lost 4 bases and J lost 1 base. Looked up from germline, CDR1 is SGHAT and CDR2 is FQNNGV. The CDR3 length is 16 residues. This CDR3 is CASSSSTGEGQETQYF. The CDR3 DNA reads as TGTGCCAGCAGCTCCTCGACAGGGGAAGGCCAAGAGACCCAGTACTTC.

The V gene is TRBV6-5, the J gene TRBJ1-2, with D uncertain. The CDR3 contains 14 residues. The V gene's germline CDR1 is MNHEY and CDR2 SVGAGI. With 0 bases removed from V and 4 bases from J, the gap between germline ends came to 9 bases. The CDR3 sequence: CASSYSGGLYGYTF. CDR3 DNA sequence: TGTGCCAGCAGTTACTCGGGAGGGCTCTATGGCTACACCTTC.

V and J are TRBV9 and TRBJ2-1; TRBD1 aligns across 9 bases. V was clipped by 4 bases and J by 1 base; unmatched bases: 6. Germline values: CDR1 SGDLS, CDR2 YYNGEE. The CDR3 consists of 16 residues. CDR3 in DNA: TGTGCCAGCAGCTCACCACAGGGGGCTTCCTACAATGAGCAGTTCTTC. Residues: CASSSPQGASYNEQFF. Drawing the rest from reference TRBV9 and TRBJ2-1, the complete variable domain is DSGVTQTPKHLITATGQRVTLRCSPRSGDLSVYWYQQSLDQGLQFLIQYYNGEERAKGNILERFSAQQFPDLHSELNLSSLELGDSALYFCASSSPQGASYNEQFFGPGTRLTVL.

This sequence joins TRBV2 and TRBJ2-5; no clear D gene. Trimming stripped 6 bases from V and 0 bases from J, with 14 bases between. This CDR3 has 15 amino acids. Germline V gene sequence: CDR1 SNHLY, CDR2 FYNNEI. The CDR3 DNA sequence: TGTGCCAGCAGCCGTCCGAGCCTTCACCAAGAGACCCAGTACTTC. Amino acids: CASSRPSLHQETQYF.

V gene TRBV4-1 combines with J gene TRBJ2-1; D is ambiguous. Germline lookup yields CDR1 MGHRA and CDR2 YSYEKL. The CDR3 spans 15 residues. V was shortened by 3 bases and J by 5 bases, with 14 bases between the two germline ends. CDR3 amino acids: CASSQVGLPNNEQFF. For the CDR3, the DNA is TGCGCCAGCAGCCAGGTTGGGCTGCCCAACAATGAGCAGTTCTTC.

CDR3 region: CASSRRFRGYGYTF. Here the CDR3 DNA reads TGTGCCAGCAGCCGCCGGTTTAGGGGGTATGGCTACACCTTC. The chain carries TRBV27 and TRBJ1-2; D may be TRBD1 (6 bases). Per germline, CDR1 MNHEY and CDR2 SMNVEV (reference sequence). The ends were cut back, 6 bases at V and 5 bases at J, with 16 bases in the middle. CDR3 length: 14 amino acids.

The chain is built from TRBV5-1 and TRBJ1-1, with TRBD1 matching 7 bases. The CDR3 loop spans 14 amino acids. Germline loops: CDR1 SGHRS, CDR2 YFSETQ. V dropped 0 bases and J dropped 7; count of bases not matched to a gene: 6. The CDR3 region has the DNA TGCGCCAGCAGCTTGGCCGGAGCAGGGGGTGAAGCTTTCTTT. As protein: CASSLAGAGGEAFF.

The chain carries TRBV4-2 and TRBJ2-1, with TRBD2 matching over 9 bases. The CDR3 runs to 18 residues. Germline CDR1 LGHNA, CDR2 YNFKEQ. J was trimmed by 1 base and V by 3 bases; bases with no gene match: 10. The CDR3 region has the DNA TGTGCCAGCAGCCAGACTACCCTGGGACTAGCTTCCTACAATGAGCAGTTCTTC. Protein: CASSQTTLGLASYNEQFF.

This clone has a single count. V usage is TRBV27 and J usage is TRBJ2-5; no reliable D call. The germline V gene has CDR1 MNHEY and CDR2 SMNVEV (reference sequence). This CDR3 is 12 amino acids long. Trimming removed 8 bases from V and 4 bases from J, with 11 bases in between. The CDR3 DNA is TGTGCCAGCTCTAAGAGGTTAGAGACCCAGTACTTC. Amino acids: CASSKRLETQYF.

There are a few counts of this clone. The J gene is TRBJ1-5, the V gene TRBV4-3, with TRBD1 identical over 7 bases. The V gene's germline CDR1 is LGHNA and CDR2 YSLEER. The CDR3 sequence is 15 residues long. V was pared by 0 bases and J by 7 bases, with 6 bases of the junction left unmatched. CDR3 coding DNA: TGCGCCAGCAGCCAAGACCCCGAGGGGGCCCAGCCCCAGCATTTT. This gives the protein CASSQDPEGAQPQHF.

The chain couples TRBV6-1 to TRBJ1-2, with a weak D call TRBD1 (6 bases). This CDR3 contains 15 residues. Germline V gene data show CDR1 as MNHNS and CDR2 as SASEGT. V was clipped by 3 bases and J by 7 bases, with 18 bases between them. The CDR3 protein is CASSDSVRGSAGYTF. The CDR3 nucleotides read TGTGCCAGCAGTGATTCGGTTAGGGGGTCAGCTGGCTACACCTTC.

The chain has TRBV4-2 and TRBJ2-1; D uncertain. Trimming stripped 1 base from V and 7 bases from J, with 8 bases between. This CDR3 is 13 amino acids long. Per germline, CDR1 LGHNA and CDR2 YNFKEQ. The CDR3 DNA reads TGTGCCAGCAGCCAAGTTTCGTTTAATGAGCAGTTCTTC. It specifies CASSQVSFNEQFF.

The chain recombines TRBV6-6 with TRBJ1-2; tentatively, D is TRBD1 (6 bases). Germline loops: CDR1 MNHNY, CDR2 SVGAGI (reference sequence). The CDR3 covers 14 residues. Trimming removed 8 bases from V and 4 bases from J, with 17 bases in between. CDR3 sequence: CASGSTGSPYGYTF. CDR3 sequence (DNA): TGTGCCAGCGGAAGTACAGGGAGCCCCTATGGCTACACCTTC.

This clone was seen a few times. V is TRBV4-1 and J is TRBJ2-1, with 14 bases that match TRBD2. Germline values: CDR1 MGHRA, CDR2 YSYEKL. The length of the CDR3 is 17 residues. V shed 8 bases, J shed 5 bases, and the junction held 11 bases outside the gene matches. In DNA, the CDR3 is TGCGCCAGCTTAAATCTAGAGACTAGCGGGAGGGACAATGAGCAGTTCTTC. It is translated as CASLNLETSGRDNEQFF.

CDR3 nucleotides: TGTGCCAGCAGCTCGGGACTAGCGGACTACGAGCAGTACTTC. Amino acids: CASSSGLADYEQYF. The chain employs TRBV5-6 and TRBJ2-7; TRBD2 matches at 11 bases. V shed 3 bases and J 3 bases; nucleotides not matched to a gene: 2. Germline values: CDR1 SGHDT, CDR2 YYEEEE. CDR3 length equals 14 residues.

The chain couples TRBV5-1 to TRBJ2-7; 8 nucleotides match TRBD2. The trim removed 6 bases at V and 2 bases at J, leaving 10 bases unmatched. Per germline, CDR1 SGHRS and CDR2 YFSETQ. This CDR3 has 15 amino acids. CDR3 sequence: CASKLAGGTPYEQYF. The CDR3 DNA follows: TGCGCCAGCAAGTTGGCGGGAGGCACTCCCTACGAGCAGTACTTC. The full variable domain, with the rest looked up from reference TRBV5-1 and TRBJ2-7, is KAGVTQTPRYLIKTRGQQVTLSCSPISGHRSVSWYQQTPGQGLQFLFEYFSETQRNKGNFPGRFSGRQFSNSRSEMNVSTLELGDSALYLCASKLAGGTPYEQYFGPGTRLTVT.

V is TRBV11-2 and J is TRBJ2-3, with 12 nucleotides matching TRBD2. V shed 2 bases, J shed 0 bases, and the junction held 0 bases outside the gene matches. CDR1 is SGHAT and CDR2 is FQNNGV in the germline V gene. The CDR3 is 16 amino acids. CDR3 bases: TGTGCCAGCAGCTTACTAGCGGGAGGGAGCACAGATACGCAGTATTTT. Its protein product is CASSLLAGGSTDTQYF.

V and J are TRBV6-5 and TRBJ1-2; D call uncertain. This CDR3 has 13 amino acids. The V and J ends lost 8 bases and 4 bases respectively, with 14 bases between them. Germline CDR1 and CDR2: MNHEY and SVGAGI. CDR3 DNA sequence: TGTGCCAGCCGGAAGGCGGGAATCTATGGCTACACCTTC. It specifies CASRKAGIYGYTF.